The source of this TCR beta chain is a study of tumor and adjacent non-tumor tissue in lung cancer. In germline, CDR1 is SQVTM, CDR2 ANQGSEA. This CDR3 contains 14 residues. Trimming took 2 bases from V and 2 from J; bases not matched to a gene: 4. This clonotype was found many times. The antigen is not known. A modified ARM-PCR protocol with three rounds of nested PCR amplified TCRbeta. MiXCR was run by TCRdb on the multiplex PCR reads, yielding one entry per CDR3 protein. Of 110,000 or so distinct CDR3 sequences in the sample, about 64% were seen once. RNA was extracted from bulk tissue without any cell sorting. Distant lung tissue was collected more than 3 cm away from the tumor edge. The study, taken as a whole, reports: Compared with tumor, normal lung showed significantly lower TCR diversity.

This TCR came from a man in his sixties with non-small cell lung cancer. Sequenced sample: distant non-tumor lung tissue. The V gene is TRBV29-1, the J gene TRBJ2-5, with 8 bases that match TRBD1. CDR3 residues: CSVEKGQVQETQYF. In nucleotides, the CDR3 is TGCAGCGTTGAAAAGGGACAGGTTCAAGAGACCCAGTACTTC.